Below, 17 T cell receptor beta chains from the same sample are listed, as sequenced in a study of OX40 agonist ivuxolimab in advanced cancers. Some clones are missing from TCRdb's copy, which holds only in-frame ones; the method was immunoSEQ multiplex PCR. The sample carries some 40,000 clones, about 88% recorded once. Specimen: CD4+ or CD8+ T cells sorted from blood, collected in a trial of the OX40 agonist ivuxolimab. The receptor source for this set is an adult with an advanced solid tumor such as melanoma, head and neck, liver or kidney cancer.

The chain links TRBV4-2 to TRBJ2-7; no definite D call. The CDR3 contains 12 residues. V lost 1 base and J 3 bases, leaving 4 bases between the germline ends. The germline V gene has CDR1 LGHNA and CDR2 YNFKEQ. DNA for the CDR3: TGTGCCAGCAGCCAAGGCAGCTACGAGCAGTACTTC. This codes for CASSQGSYEQYF.

The rearrangement joins TRBV30 to TRBJ2-3, with TRBD1 matching over 7 bases. This CDR3 contains 15 residues. V was clipped by 3 bases and J by 3 bases; unmatched bases: 9. Looked up from germline, CDR1 is GTSNPN and CDR2 is SVGIG (reference sequence). CDR3 coding DNA: TGTGCCTGGAGCGGACGACAGGGTCGAACAGATACGCAGTATTTT. Translation gives CAWSGRQGRTDTQYF.

The chain recombines TRBV5-6 with TRBJ2-7, with D perhaps TRBD1 (5 bases). The CDR3 spans 14 residues. V shed 2 bases and J shed 2 bases, with 11 bases lying between them. Germline-derived CDR1 and CDR2 are SGHDT and YYEEEE. CDR3 residues: CASSLPQGTYEQYF. In DNA, the CDR3 is TGTGCCAGCAGCTTACCGCAGGGAACCTACGAGCAGTACTTC.

The rearrangement joins TRBV5-6 to TRBJ1-2; possibly TRBD1 for D (6 bases). There are 13 residues in the CDR3. Per the germline V gene, CDR1 is SGHDT and CDR2 is YYEEEE. V lost 4 bases to trimming and J lost 5 bases, with 12 bases between them. For the CDR3, the DNA is TGTGCCAGCAGCCAAGGACAGTTTTATGGCTACACCTTC. Encoded protein: CASSQGQFYGYTF.

The J gene is TRBJ1-1, the V gene TRBV6-1, with D hard to call. Per germline, CDR1 MNHNS and CDR2 SASEGT. Trimming pared 6 bases from V and 5 bases from J, leaving 4 bases between. The CDR3 is 10 residues long. CDR3 sequence: CASRWTEAFF. CDR3 DNA sequence: TGTGCCAGCAGATGGACTGAAGCTTTCTTT.

This chain joins TRBV7-9 and TRBJ1-4, with D unresolved. The CDR3 has 14 amino acids. CDR1 SEHNR and CDR2 FQNEAQ come from the germline V gene (reference sequence). Trimming left V 4 bases short and J 5 bases short, with 11 bases between. CDR3 bases: TGTGCCAGCAGCTCACCGGAGGGAAATGAAAAACTGTTTTTT. Its protein product is CASSSPEGNEKLFF.

This clone was detected only a few times. The chain carries TRBV10-2 and TRBJ1-1, with D unclear. Germline CDR1 is WSHSY and CDR2 is SAAADI. The CDR3 contains 12 residues. Trimming removed 3 bases from V and 1 base from J, with 3 bases in between. The CDR3 nucleotides read TGCGCCAGCAGTGAACCGAACACTGAAGCTTTCTTT. Its protein product is CASSEPNTEAFF.

This clone was seen only once. The chain has TRBV9 and TRBJ1-1, with D possibly being TRBD1 (5 bases). CDR1 is SGDLS and CDR2 is YYNGEE in the germline V gene. The CDR3 spans 13 residues. V was trimmed by 4 bases and J by 3 bases, leaving 10 bases between them. CDR3 coding DNA: TGTGCCAGCAGCAAAGAGGGGTACACTGAAGCTTTCTTT. Amino acids: CASSKEGYTEAFF.

The chain recombines TRBV5-8 with TRBJ2-6; 8 bases map to TRBD1. Germline V lookup: CDR1 SGHTS, CDR2 YDEGEE. This CDR3 is 15 amino acids long. The V and J ends lost 5 bases and 5 bases, in that order; junction bases with no gene match: 6. The CDR3, as DNA: TGTGCCAGCAGTCCGGACAGGGAATGGGCCAACGTCCTGACTTTC. Encoded protein: CASSPDREWANVLTF.

The J gene is TRBJ2-1, the V gene TRBV6-5, with TRBD1 matching 11 bases. The CDR3 covers 15 residues. J lost 9 bases, V lost 0 bases, and 4 bases had no gene match. Germline values: CDR1 MNHEY, CDR2 SVGAGI. The CDR3 sequence: CASSYSRTGGSEQFF. The CDR3 nucleotides are TGTGCCAGCAGTTACTCCCGGACAGGGGGCAGTGAGCAGTTCTTC.

J is TRBJ1-2 and V is TRBV6-5; no definite D call. Germline CDR1 reads MNHEY; CDR2 reads SVGAGI. V was cut by 2 bases and J by 4 bases, with 8 bases left in between. The CDR3 contains 13 residues. As DNA, the CDR3 is TGTGCCAGCAGTTACGGGCAGATCTATGGCTACACCTTC. It translates to CASSYGQIYGYTF.

This clone was seen a single time. The chain has TRBV5-6 and TRBJ1-4; maybe TRBD1 (6 bases). CDR1 SGHDT and CDR2 YYEEEE come from the germline V gene. Deletions cut 4 bases from V and 4 bases from J, with 14 bases between. This CDR3 contains 15 residues. This CDR3 is CASSDAGHGNEKLFF. The DNA of the CDR3 is TGTGCCAGCAGCGATGCGGGACACGGTAATGAAAAACTGTTTTTT.

The chain recombines TRBV19 with TRBJ1-1, with D unclear. This CDR3 spans 15 amino acids. Germline CDR1 reads LNHDA; CDR2 reads SQIVND (reference sequence). The V gene lost 2 bases and the J gene lost 1 base, with 11 bases spanning the gap. The CDR3 DNA sequence: TGTGCCAGTAGTATATGGCACGGGAGGAACACTGAAGCTTTCTTT. Translated, it gives CASSIWHGRNTEAFF.

The rearrangement links TRBV5-5 to TRBJ1-1; possibly TRBD1 for D (5 bases). With 3 bases removed from V and 0 bases from J, the gap between germline ends came to 15 bases. Germline-derived CDR1 and CDR2 are SGHKS and YYEKEE (reference sequence). The CDR3 length is 16 residues. The CDR3 spells CASSWQGARVNTEAFF. DNA for the CDR3: TGTGCCAGCAGCTGGCAGGGAGCTCGCGTGAACACTGAAGCTTTCTTT.

The gene calls are TRBV27 and TRBJ2-1; D not resolved. CDR3 length equals 12 residues. Trimming took 5 bases from V and 5 from J, leaving 7 bases between them. CDR1 and CDR2 from the germline V gene are MNHEY and SMNVEV (reference sequence). CDR3: CASSHPDNEQFF. In DNA form, the CDR3 reads TGTGCCAGCAGTCACCCCGACAATGAGCAGTTCTTC.

The chain joins TRBV4-3 to TRBJ2-3; D possibly corresponds to TRBD2 (5 bases). The CDR3 covers 16 residues. Germline V CDR1 and CDR2: LGHNA, YSLEER. The V and J ends lost 4 bases and 0 bases respectively, with 14 bases between them. CDR3 sequence: CASSPHQLGSTDTQYF. For the CDR3, the DNA is TGCGCCAGCAGCCCGCACCAACTAGGAAGCACAGATACGCAGTATTTT.

The chain is built from TRBV9 and TRBJ2-5, with D possibly being TRBD2 (6 bases). The V gene lost 6 bases and the J gene lost 0 bases, with 15 bases spanning the gap. The CDR3 has 15 residues. Germline V gene lookup returns CDR1 SGDLS and CDR2 YYNGEE. In DNA, the CDR3 is TGTGCCAGCACCCTAGGAGGAGGGTACCAAGAGACCCAGTACTTC. It encodes CASTLGGGYQETQYF.